The 3 T cell receptor beta chains below come from one sample, sequenced in a study of blood T cell repertoires in COVID-19. The table came from immunoSEQ multiplex PCR; TCRdb's copy has only in-frame clones and leaves some out. Seen here are fewer than 450,000 clones, approximately 90% observed once, and the top ten hold 2.5% to 4%. The sequencing sample was made of peripheral blood. All receptors come from a woman aged 18 to 35 who had recovered from COVID-19.

The rearrangement links TRBV27 to TRBJ1-6; possible D gene TRBD1, 6 bases. V was trimmed by 8 bases and J by 6 bases, leaving 17 bases between them. The V gene's germline CDR1 is MNHEY and CDR2 SMNVEV (reference sequence). The CDR3 is 15 amino acids. CDR3 nucleotide sequence: TGTGCCAGCGGCCCACTGGCAGGGGTTAATTCACCCCTCCACTTT. Translation: CASGPLAGVNSPLHF.

The rearrangement joins TRBV12-5 to TRBJ1-5, with D possibly matching TRBD1 (6 bases). The length of the CDR3 is 18 residues. V was shortened by 7 bases and J by 0 bases, with 22 bases between the two germline ends. CDR1 LGHNT and CDR2 FRNRAP come from the germline V gene. In DNA form, the CDR3 reads TGTGCTAGTGCTCCGGGATGGACAGTCAGTTATAGCAATCAGCCCCAGCATTTT. Translation gives CASAPGWTVSYSNQPQHF. Complete variable domain (other parts from reference TRBV12-5 and TRBJ1-5): DARVTQTPRHKVTEMGQEVTMRCQPILGHNTVFWYRQTMMQGLELLAYFRNRAPLDDSGMPKDRFSAEMPDATLATLKIQPSEPRDSAVYFCASAPGWTVSYSNQPQHFGDGTRLSIL.

This chain connects TRBV12-3 or TRBV12-4 to TRBJ1-1, with D maybe TRBD1 (6 bases). This CDR3 has 12 residues. V gave up 3 bases and J gave up 11 bases, with 13 bases separating them. The CDR3 region is CASSLGTFGAFF. CDR3 coding DNA: TGTGCCAGCAGTTTGGGGACATTTGGGGCTTTCTTT.